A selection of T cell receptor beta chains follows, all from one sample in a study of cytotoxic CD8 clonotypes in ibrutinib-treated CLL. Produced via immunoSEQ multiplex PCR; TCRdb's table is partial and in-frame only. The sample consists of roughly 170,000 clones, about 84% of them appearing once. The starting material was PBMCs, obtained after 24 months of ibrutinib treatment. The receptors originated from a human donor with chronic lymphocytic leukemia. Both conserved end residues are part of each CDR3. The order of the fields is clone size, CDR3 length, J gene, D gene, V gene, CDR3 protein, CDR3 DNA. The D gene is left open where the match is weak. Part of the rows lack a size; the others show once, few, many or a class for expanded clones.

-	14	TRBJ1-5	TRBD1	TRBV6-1	CASRQGVSNQPQHF	TGTGCCAGCAGGCAGGGGGTTAGCAATCAGCCCCAGCATTTT
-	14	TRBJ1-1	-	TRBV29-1	CSGPLSRGQGEAFF	TGCAGCGGCCCACTCTCCCGGGGGCAAGGTGAAGCTTTCTTT
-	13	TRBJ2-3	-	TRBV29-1	CSSRRGSTDTQYF	TGCAGCTCCCGTCGTGGTAGCACAGATACGCAGTATTTT
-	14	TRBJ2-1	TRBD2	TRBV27	CASSPSGAYNEQFF	TGTGCCAGTTCCCCTAGCGGGGCCTACAATGAGCAGTTCTTC
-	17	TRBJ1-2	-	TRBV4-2	CASSGGWGRRASYGYTF	TGTGCCAGCAGCGGGGGTTGGGGGAGGAGGGCCTCTTATGGCTACACCTTC
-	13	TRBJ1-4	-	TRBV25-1	CASSDGGDEKLFF	TGTGCCAGCAGTGACGGCGGGGATGAAAAACTGTTTTTT
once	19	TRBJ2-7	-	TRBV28	CASSLFDMGRLGPQYEQYF	TGTGCCAGCAGTTTATTTGATATGGGGAGACTGGGGCCTCAGTACGAGCAGTACTTC
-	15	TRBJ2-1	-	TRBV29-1	CSVDRGWSSYNEQFF	TGCAGCGTCGATAGGGGTTGGAGCTCCTACAATGAGCAGTTCTTC
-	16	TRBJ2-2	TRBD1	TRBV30	CAWSDRGRKNTGELFF	TGTGCCTGGTCGGACAGGGGGCGGAAAAACACCGGGGAGCTGTTTTTT
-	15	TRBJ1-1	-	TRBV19	CASRVKGGGNTEAFF	TGTGCCAGTAGGGTGAAGGGGGGCGGGAACACTGAAGCTTTCTTT
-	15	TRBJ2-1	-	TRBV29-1	CSVEDVGRGYNEQFF	TGCAGCGTTGAAGATGTGGGAAGGGGTTACAATGAGCAGTTCTTC
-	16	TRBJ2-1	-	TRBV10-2	CASSEGQGWSYNEQFF	TGCGCCAGCAGTGAGGGGCAGGGTTGGTCCTACAATGAGCAGTTCTTC
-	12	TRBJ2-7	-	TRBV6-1	CASSQFLAEQYF	TGTGCCAGCAGTCAGTTCCTGGCCGAGCAGTACTTC
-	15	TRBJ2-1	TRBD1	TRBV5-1	CASSPPGQGGNEQFF	TGCGCCAGCAGCCCGCCGGGACAGGGGGGCAATGAGCAGTTCTTC
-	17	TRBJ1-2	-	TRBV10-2	CASSEGGLTSNNYGYTF	TGCGCCAGCAGCGAGGGGGGTTTGACATCAAATAACTATGGCTACACCTTC
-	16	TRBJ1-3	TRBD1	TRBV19	CASSIDRQGIGNTIYF	TGTGCCAGTAGTATAGATCGACAGGGGATAGGAAACACCATATATTTT
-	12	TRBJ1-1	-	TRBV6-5	CASQTLNTEAFF	TGTGCCAGTCAAACGTTGAACACTGAAGCTTTCTTT
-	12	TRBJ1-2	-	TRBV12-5	CASGSDLYGYTF	TGTGCTAGTGGTTCGGACCTATATGGCTACACCTTC
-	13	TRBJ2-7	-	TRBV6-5	CASSERPEDEQYF	TGTGCCAGCAGTGAACGGCCCGAGGACGAGCAGTACTTC
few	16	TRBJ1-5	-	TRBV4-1	CASSQVQGPSGLPQHF	TGCGCCAGCAGCCAAGTTCAGGGGCCCTCAGGGCTGCCCCAGCATTTT
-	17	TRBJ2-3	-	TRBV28	CASRGPLQLRYTDTQYF	TGTGCCAGCAGAGGCCCGTTACAGCTGAGGTACACAGATACGCAGTATTTT
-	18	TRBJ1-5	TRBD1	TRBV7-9	CASSPLDRARYSNQPQHF	TGTGCCAGCAGCCCCCTGGACAGGGCAAGGTATAGCAATCAGCCCCAGCATTTT
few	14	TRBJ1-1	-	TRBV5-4	CASSFDPVNTEAFF	TGTGCCAGCAGCTTTGATCCCGTGAACACTGAAGCTTTCTTT
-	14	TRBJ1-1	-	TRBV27	CASSRETVGTEAFF	TGTGCCAGCAGTCGAGAGACCGTTGGCACTGAAGCTTTCTTT